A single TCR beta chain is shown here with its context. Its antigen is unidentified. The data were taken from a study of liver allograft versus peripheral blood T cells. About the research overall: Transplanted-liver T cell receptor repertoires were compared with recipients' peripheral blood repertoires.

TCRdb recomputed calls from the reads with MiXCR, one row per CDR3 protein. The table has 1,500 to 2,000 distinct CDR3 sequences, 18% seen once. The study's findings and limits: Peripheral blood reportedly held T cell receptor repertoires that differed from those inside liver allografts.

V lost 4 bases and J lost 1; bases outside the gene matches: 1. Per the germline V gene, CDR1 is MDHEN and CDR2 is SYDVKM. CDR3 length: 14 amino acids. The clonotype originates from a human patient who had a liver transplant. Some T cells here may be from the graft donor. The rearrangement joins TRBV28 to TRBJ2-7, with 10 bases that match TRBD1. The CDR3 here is CASSWTGGSYEQYF. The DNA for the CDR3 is TGTGCCAGCAGTTGGACAGGGGGGTCCTACGAGCAGTACTTC.